This T cell receptor (beta chain) was identified in a study of early T cells in non-severe SARS-CoV-2 infection. Looking at the study overall: The authors sequenced bulk RNA from unsorted whole blood, leaving chains unpaired. General study points: The study's VDJdb matching favored anti-spike CD8 responses and missed private and CD4 specificities.

The table lists this clonotype with many counts. The antigen is not known. Unique molecular identifiers were affixed to single, distinct cDNA molecules. TCRdb re-derived calls from the 5' RACE reads in MiXCR, one entry per CDR3 protein. The repertoire holds under 90,000 distinct CDR3 sequences, with around 13% as singletons. V lost 3 bases to trimming and J lost 5 bases, with 11 bases between them. This CDR3 contains 15 residues. The clonotype originates from an adult who was a healthcare worker with PCR-confirmed SARS-CoV-2 infection or an uninfected control (not recorded which). Sequences were obtained from whole blood. The rearrangement joins TRBV12-3 or TRBV12-4 to TRBJ1-6; D is unclear. CDR3 bases: TGTGCCAGCAGTTTTCAGCTGAGTCATAATTCACCCCTCCACTTT. It yields the protein CASSFQLSHNSPLHF.